This entry is about one TCR beta chain. Its matching antigen is unknown. This sample stems from a study of shared clonotypes between healthy human individuals. Study results and caveats: Non-shared clonotypes displayed generation probabilities falling below those of clonotypes present in all four donors.

V lost 0 bases and J lost 9; bases outside the gene matches: 8. From germline, CDR1 is SGHRS and CDR2 YFSETQ. The CDR3 extends over 15 amino acids. Healthy HIV-negative adults without recent acute infections or vaccinations served as donors. Data came from immunoSEQ multiplex PCR; TCRdb stores just in-frame clones and leaves some out. The sample lists about 2.3 million clones, over 85% occurring once. The receptor's source is a man between 18 and 29 years old in good health. Some clones in this sample may be carry-over from other donors' samples. The sample comprised naive CD4+ T cells from PBMCs. The subset is: CD45RA+ positively selected. This rearrangement joins TRBV5-1 to TRBJ2-1; 8 bases line up with TRBD2. The CDR3 is CASSLDWAGGSEQFF. The CDR3 DNA sequence: TGCGCCAGCAGCTTGGACTGGGCGGGAGGAAGTGAGCAGTTCTTC. Together with reference TRBV5-1 and TRBJ2-1, the CDR3 gives the full variable domain: KAGVTQTPRYLIKTRGQQVTLSCSPISGHRSVSWYQQTPGQGLQFLFEYFSETQRNKGNFPGRFSGRQFSNSRSEMNVSTLELGDSALYLCASSLDWAGGSEQFFGPGTRLTVL.